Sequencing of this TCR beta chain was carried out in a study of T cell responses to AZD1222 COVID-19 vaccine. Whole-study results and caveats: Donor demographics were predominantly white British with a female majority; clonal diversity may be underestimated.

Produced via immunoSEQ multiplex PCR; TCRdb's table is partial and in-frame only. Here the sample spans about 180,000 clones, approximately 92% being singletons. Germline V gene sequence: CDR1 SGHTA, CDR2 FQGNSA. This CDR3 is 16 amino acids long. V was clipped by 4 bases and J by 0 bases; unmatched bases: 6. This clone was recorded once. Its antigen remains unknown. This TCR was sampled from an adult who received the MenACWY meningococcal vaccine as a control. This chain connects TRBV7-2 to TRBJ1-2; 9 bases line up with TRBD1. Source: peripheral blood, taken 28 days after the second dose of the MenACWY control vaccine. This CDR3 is CASSSQQGAPNYGYTF. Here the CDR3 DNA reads TGTGCCAGCAGCTCACAACAGGGGGCGCCTAACTATGGCTACACCTTC.